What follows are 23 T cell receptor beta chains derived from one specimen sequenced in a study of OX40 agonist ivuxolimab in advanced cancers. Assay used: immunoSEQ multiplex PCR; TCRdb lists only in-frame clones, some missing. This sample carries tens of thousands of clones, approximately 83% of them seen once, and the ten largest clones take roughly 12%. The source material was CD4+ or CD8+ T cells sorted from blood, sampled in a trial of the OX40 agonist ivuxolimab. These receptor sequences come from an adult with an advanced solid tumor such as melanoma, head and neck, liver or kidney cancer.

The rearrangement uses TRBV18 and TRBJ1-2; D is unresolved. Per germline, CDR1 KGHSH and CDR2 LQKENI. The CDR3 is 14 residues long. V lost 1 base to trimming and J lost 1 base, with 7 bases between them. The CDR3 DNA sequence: TGTGCCAGCTCACCACAAGGAATTAACTATGGCTACACCTTC. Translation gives CASSPQGINYGYTF.

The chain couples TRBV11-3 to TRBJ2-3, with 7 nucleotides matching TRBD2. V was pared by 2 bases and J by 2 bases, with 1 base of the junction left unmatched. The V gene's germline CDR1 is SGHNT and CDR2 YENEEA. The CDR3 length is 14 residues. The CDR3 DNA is TGTGCCAGCAGCTTAAGCGGGGCCACAGATACGCAGTATTTT. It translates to CASSLSGATDTQYF. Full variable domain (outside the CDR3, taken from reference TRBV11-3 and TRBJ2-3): EAGVVQSPRYKIIEKKQPVAFWCNPISGHNTLYWYLQNLGQGPELLIRYENEEAVDDSQLPKDRFSAERLKGVDSTLKIQPAELGDSAVYLCASSLSGATDTQYFGPGTRLTVL.

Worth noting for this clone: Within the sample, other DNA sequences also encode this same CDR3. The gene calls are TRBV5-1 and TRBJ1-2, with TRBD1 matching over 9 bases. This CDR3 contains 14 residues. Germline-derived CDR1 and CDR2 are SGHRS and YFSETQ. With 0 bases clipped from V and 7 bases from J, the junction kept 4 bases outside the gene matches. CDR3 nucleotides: TGCGCCAGCAGCTTGGGGGACAGGGCTGGTGGCTACACCTTC. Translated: CASSLGDRAGGYTF.

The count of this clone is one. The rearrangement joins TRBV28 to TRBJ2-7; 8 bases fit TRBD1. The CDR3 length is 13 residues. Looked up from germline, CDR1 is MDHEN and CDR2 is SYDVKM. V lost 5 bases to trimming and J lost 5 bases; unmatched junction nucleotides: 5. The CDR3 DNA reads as TGTGCCAGCAGTCCGGACAGGGACAACGAGCAGTACGTC. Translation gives CASSPDRDNEQYV.

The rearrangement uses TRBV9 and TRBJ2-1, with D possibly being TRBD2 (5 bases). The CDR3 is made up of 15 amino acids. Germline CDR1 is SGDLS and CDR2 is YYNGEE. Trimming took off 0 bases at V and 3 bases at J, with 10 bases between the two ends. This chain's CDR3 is CASSVGGLDYNEQFF. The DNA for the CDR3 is TGTGCCAGCAGCGTAGGAGGACTGGACTACAATGAGCAGTTCTTC.

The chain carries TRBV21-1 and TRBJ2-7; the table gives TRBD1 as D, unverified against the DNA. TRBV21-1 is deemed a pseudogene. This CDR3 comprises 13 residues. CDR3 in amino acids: CATRGQDSYEQYV. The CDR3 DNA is TGTGCCACCCGGGGACAGGACTCCTACGAGCAGTACGTC.

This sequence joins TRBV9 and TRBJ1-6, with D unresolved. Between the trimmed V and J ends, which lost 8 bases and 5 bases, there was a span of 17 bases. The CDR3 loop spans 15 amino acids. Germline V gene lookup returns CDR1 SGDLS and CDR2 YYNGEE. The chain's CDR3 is CARQCLDGDNSPLHF. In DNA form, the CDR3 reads TGTGCCAGGCAGTGTTTGGACGGGGATAATTCACCCCTCCACTTT. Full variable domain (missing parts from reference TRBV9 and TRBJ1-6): DSGVTQTPKHLITATGQRVTLRCSPRSGDLSVYWYQQSLDQGLQFLIQYYNGEERAKGNILERFSAQQFPDLHSELNLSSLELGDSALYFCARQCLDGDNSPLHFGNGTRLTVT.

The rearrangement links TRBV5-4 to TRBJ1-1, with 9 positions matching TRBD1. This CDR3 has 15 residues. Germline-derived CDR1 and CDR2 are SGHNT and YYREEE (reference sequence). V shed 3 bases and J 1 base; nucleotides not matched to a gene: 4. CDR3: CASSSPGQGNTEAFF. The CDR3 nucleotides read TGTGCCAGCAGCTCTCCGGGACAGGGGAACACTGAAGCTTTCTTT.

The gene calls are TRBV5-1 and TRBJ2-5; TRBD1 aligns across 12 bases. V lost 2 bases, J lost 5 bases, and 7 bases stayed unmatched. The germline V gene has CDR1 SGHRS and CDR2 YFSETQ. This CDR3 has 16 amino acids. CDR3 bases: TGCGCCAGCAGCTTAGTAGGGACAGGGGGCGAGGAGACCCAGTACTTC. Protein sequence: CASSLVGTGGEETQYF.

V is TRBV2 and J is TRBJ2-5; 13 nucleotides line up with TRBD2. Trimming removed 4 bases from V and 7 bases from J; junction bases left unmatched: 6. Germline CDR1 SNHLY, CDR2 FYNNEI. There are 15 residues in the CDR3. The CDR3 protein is CASSVELAGGGTQYF. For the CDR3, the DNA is TGTGCCAGCAGTGTCGAACTAGCGGGAGGGGGGACCCAGTACTTC. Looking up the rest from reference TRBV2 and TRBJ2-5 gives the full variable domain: EPEVTQTPSHQVTQMGQEVILRCVPISNHLYFYWYRQILGQKVEFLVSFYNNEISEKSEIFDDQFSVERPDGSNFTLKIRSTKLEDSAMYFCASSVELAGGGTQYFGPGTRLLVL.

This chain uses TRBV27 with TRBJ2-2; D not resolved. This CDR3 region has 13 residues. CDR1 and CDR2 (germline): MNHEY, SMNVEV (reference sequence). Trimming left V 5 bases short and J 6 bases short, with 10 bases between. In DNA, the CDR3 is TGTGCCAGCAGTCGCGCGGCTCCCGGGGAGCTGTTTTTT. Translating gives CASSRAAPGELFF.

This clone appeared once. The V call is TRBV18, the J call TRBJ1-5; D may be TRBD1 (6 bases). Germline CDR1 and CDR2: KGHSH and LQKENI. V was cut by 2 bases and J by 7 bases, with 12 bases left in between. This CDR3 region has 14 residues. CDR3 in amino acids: CASSPGQFPQPQHF. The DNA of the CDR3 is TGTGCCAGCTCACCAGGACAGTTTCCCCAGCCCCAGCATTTT.

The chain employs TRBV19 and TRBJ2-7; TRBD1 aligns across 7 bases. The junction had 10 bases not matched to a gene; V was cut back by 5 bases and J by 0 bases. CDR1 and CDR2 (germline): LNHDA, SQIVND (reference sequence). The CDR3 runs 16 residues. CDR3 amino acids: CASSCGSGTASYEQYV. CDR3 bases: TGTGCCAGTAGTTGTGGATCCGGGACAGCCTCCTACGAGCAGTACGTC.

CDR3 in amino acids: CASSSPGTSGVETQYF. CDR3 bases: TGTGCCAGCAGCTCCCCCGGGACTAGCGGGGTAGAGACCCAGTACTTC. J is TRBJ2-5 and V is TRBV5-4, with 13 positions matching TRBD2. The J segment lost 4 bases and the V segment lost 3 bases, leaving 6 bases of the junction unmatched. The length of the CDR3 is 16 residues. CDR1 and CDR2 (germline): SGHNT, YYREEE (reference sequence).

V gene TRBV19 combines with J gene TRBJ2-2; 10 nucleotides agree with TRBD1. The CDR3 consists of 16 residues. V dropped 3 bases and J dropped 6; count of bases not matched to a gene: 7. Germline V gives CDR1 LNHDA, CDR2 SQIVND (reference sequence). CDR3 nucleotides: TGTGCCAGTAGTATCTCAACCGGGACAGGGGCCGGGGAGCTGTTTTTT. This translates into CASSISTGTGAGELFF.

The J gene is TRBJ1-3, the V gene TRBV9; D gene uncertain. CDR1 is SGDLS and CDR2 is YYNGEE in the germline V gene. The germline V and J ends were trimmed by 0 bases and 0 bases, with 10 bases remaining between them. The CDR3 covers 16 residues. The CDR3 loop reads CASSVGFLSSGNTIYF. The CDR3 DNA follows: TGTGCCAGCAGCGTAGGGTTCCTGAGCTCTGGAAACACCATATATTTT. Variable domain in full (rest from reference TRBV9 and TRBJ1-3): DSGVTQTPKHLITATGQRVTLRCSPRSGDLSVYWYQQSLDQGLQFLIQYYNGEERAKGNILERFSAQQFPDLHSELNLSSLELGDSALYFCASSVGFLSSGNTIYFGEGSWLTVV.

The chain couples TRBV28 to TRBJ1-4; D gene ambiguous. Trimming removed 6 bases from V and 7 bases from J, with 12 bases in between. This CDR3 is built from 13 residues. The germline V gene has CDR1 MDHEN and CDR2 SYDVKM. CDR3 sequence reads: CASRREVFEKLFF. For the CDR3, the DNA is TGTGCCAGCAGGCGAGAGGTGTTTGAAAAACTGTTTTTT.

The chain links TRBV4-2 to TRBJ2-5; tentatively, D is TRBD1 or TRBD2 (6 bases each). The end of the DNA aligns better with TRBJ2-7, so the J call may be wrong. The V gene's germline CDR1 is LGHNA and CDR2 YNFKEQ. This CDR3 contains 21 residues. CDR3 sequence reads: CASSQDPWGASRAKGSYEQYF. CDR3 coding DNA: TGTGCCAGCAGCCAAGATCCATGGGGGGCCTCGAGAGCCAAGGGGAGCTACGAGCAGTACTTC.

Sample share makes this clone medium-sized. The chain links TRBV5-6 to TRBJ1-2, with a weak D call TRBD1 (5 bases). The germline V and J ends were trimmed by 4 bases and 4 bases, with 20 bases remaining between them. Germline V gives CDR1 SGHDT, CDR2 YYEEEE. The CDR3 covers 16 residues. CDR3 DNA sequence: TGTGCCAGCAGCGCGGGGGAAAGCACAGGCGGCTATGGCTACACCTTC. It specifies CASSAGESTGGYGYTF.

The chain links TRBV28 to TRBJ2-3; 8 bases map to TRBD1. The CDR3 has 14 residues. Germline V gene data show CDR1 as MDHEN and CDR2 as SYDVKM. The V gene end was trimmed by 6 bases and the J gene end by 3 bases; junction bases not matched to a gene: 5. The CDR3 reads CASSLQGDTDTQYF. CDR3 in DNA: TGTGCCAGCAGCCTACAGGGGGATACAGATACGCAGTATTTT.

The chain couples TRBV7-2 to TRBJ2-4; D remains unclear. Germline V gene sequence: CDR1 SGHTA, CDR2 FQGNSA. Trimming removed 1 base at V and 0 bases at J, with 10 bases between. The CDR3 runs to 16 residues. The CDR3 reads CASSLVVSLAKNIQYF. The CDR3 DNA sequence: TGTGCCAGCAGCTTAGTTGTCAGCCTAGCCAAAAACATTCAGTACTTC.

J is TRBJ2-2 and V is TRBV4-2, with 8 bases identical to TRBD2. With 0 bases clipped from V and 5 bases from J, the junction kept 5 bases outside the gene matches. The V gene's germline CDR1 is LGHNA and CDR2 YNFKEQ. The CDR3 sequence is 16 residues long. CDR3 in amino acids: CASSQDPSGQTGELFF. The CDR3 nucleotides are TGTGCCAGCAGCCAAGATCCTAGCGGGCAGACCGGGGAGCTGTTTTTT.

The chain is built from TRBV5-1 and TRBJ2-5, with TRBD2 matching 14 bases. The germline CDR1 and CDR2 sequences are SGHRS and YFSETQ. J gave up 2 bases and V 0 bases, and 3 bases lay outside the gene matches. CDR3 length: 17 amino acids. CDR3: CASSLGLAGGSQETQYF. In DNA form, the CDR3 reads TGCGCCAGCAGCTTGGGACTAGCGGGAGGGTCTCAAGAGACCCAGTACTTC.